Sequencing of this T cell receptor beta chain was carried out in a study of T cell repertoires in cytomegalovirus infection. General study results and limits: Dominant in the ex vivo response were TCR beta clonotypes restricted by HLA-C and specific for CMV.

This clonotype has just a few counts. The antigen remains undetermined. CDR3 length equals 16 residues. Deletions cut 4 bases from V and 0 bases from J, with 13 bases between. The germline V gene encodes CDR1 SQVTM and CDR2 ANQGSEA. TCRdb reprocessed the reads via MiXCR and lists one record per CDR3 protein. The sample lists roughly 230,000 distinct CDR3 sequences, about a sixth occurring once. The V call is TRBV29-1, the J call TRBJ2-6; a weak D match, TRBD1 (6 bases). This TCR came from a human donor in good health (CMV status not recorded). Some clones in this sample may be carry-over from other donors' samples. The sequencing input was CD8+ T cells from PBMCs. CDR3 residues: CSVAGDALSGANVLTF. As DNA, the CDR3 is TGCAGCGTTGCAGGGGACGCCCTCTCTGGGGCCAACGTCCTGACTTTC.